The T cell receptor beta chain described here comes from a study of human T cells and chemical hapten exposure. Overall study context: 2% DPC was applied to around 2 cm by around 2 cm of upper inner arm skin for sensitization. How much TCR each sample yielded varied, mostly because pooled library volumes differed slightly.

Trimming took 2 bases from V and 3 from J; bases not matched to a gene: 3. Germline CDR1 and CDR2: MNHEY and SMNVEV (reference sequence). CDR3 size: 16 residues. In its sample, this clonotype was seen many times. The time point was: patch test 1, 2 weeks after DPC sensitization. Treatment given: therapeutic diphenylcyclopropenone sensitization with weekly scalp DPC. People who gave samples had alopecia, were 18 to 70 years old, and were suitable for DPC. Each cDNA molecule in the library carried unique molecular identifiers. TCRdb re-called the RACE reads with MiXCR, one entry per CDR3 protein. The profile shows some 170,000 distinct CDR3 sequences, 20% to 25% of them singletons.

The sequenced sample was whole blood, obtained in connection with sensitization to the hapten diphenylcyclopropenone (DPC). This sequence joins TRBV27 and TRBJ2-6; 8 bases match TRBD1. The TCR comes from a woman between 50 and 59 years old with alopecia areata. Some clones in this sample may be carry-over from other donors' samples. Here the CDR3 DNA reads TGTGCCAGCAGTTTACAGGGGGCAGGTGGGGCCAACGTCCTGACTTTC. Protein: CASSLQGAGGANVLTF.